What follows are 26 T cell receptor beta chains derived from one specimen sequenced in a study of shared clonotypes between healthy human individuals. TCRdb keeps only in-frame clones here, not all; method: immunoSEQ multiplex PCR. Among under 1 million clones listed, roughly 96% were seen once. Terminally differentiated effector memory CD45RA+ cells were excluded by CCR7 positive selection of CD45RO-negative cells. The source material was naive CD8+ T cells sorted from blood. The origin of the receptors is a man aged 30-40 years in good health.

This chain uses TRBV11-2 with TRBJ1-1; 11 nucleotides align to TRBD1. This CDR3 has 12 amino acids. J lost 5 bases, V lost 11 bases, and 4 bases had no gene match. CDR1 SGHAT and CDR2 FQNNGV come from the germline V gene. The CDR3 DNA follows: TGTGCCGCGGGGACAGGGGGGACTGAAGCTTTCTTT. As protein: CAAGTGGTEAFF. Full variable domain (remainder filled in from reference TRBV11-2 and TRBJ1-1): EAGVAQSPRYKIIEKRQSVAFWCNPISGHATLYWYQQILGQGPKLLIQFQNNGVVDDSQLPKDRFSAERLKGVDSTLKIQPAKLEDSAVYLCAAGTGGTEAFFGQGTRLTVV.

This clone came up once. CDR3 coding DNA: TGCAGCGGCTTAAACCTAGGGTTAAATGAGCAGTTCTTC. The encoded protein is CSGLNLGLNEQFF. The chain joins TRBV29-1 to TRBJ2-1; D gene uncertain. The CDR3 sequence is 13 residues long. Trimming cost V 7 bases and J 7 bases, with 17 bases left between them. Germline CDR1 SQVTM, CDR2 ANQGSEA.

This sequence joins TRBV11-2 and TRBJ2-1; D is uncertain. The CDR3 is made up of 13 amino acids. Germline assignment: CDR1 SGHAT and CDR2 FQNNGV. Trimming took off 2 bases at V and 8 bases at J, with 10 bases between the two ends. The CDR3 loop reads CASSLRWPHEQFF. In DNA, the CDR3 is TGTGCCAGCAGCTTACGTTGGCCGCATGAGCAGTTCTTC.

A note on this clone: Other nucleotide sequences from this sample produce the same CDR3. The chain uses TRBV9 and TRBJ2-1; D uncertain. The germline CDR1 and CDR2 sequences are SGDLS and YYNGEE. Trimming pared 7 bases from V and 4 bases from J, leaving 3 bases between. There are 10 residues in the CDR3. The CDR3 DNA sequence: TGTGCCAGCGGATACAATGAGCAGTTCTTC. Residues: CASGYNEQFF.

Concerning this clone: This sample includes further DNA sequences coding for the same CDR3. The chain has TRBV27 and TRBJ2-2; D tentatively reads TRBD1 or TRBD2 (5 bases each). The V and J ends lost 3 bases and 4 bases respectively, with 6 bases between them. The CDR3 length is 13 residues. The germline V gene has CDR1 MNHEY and CDR2 SMNVEV (reference sequence). The CDR3 region is CASSFGGTGELFF. In DNA, the CDR3 is TGTGCCAGCAGTTTTGGGGGCACCGGGGAGCTGTTTTTT.

This clone was seen once. Its ends do not fully match the called genes, so a read error is possible. The CDR3 DNA reads as TGCGCCAGCAGCCAAGAGTCAAATCCGCCCCAGCATTTT. Translation: CASSQESNPPQHF. V and J are TRBV4-1 and TRBJ1-5; D remains unclear. Germline V gene lookup returns CDR1 MGHRA and CDR2 YSYEKL. The CDR3 spans 13 residues.

This sequence joins TRBV5-8 and TRBJ2-7; D unclear. Germline CDR1 is SGHTS and CDR2 is YDEGEE. With 4 bases removed from V and 0 bases from J, the gap between germline ends came to 8 bases. The CDR3 extends over 13 amino acids. The CDR3 sequence is CASSETPSYEQYF. CDR3 coding DNA: TGTGCCAGCAGCGAGACACCCTCCTACGAGCAGTACTTC. The full variable domain, in which reference TRBV5-8 and TRBJ2-7 provide the parts outside the CDR3, is EAGVTQSPTHLIKTRGQQATLRCSPISGHTSVYWYQQALGLGLQFLLWYDEGEERNRGNFPPRFSGRQFPNYSSELNVNALELEDSALYLCASSETPSYEQYFGPGTRLTVT.

About this clone itself: The sample holds other DNA sequences that translate to the same CDR3. V usage is TRBV4-1 and J usage is TRBJ2-7, with D maybe TRBD2 (6 bases). CDR1 and CDR2 from the germline V gene are MGHRA and YSYEKL. The CDR3 consists of 13 residues. V lost 3 bases, J lost 3 bases, and 9 bases lay in between. This CDR3 reads CASSQGGLYEQYF. Written as DNA, the CDR3 is TGCGCCAGCAGCCAGGGAGGCCTCTACGAGCAGTACTTC.

V and J are TRBV5-5 and TRBJ1-2; D not resolved. CDR1 is SGHKS, CDR2 YYEKEE, per germline (reference sequence). V lost 0 bases to trimming and J lost 4 bases, with 7 bases between them. This CDR3 comprises 13 residues. The CDR3 region is CASSLGAAYGYTF. In DNA, the CDR3 is TGTGCCAGCAGCTTGGGGGCAGCCTATGGCTACACCTTC.

The rearrangement uses TRBV15 and TRBJ1-2; the D is unclear. The CDR3 has 11 amino acids. The V end was cut by 9 bases, the J end by 6 bases, with 11 bases between. Germline loops: CDR1 LNHNV, CDR2 YYDKDF (reference sequence). Here the CDR3 reads CATTSNNGYTF. DNA of the CDR3: TGTGCCACAACGAGTAATAATGGCTACACCTTC.

This clone has only one observation. The chain couples TRBV28 to TRBJ2-1; 13 bases map to TRBD2. V was clipped by 6 bases and J by 7 bases; unmatched bases: 9. In germline, CDR1 is MDHEN, CDR2 SYDVKM. The CDR3 length is 16 residues. The CDR3 protein is CASSPYRLAGGNEQFF. CDR3 sequence (DNA): TGTGCCAGCAGCCCCTACCGACTAGCGGGAGGTAATGAGCAGTTCTTC. Based on the CDR3 plus reference TRBV28 and TRBJ2-1, the full variable domain is DVKVTQSSRYLVKRTGEKVFLECVQDMDHENMFWYRQDPGLGLRLIYFSYDVKMKEKGDIPEGYSVSREKKERFSLILESASTNQTSMYLCASSPYRLAGGNEQFFGPGTRLTVL.

This chain links TRBV7-9 with TRBJ2-1; D unresolved. This CDR3 is 14 amino acids long. Per germline, CDR1 SEHNR and CDR2 FQNEAQ (reference sequence). The ends were cut back, 5 bases at V and 0 bases at J, with 8 bases in the middle. The CDR3, as DNA: TGTGCCAGCAGCCAGAAGAGCTCCTACAATGAGCAGTTCTTC. It codes for CASSQKSSYNEQFF.

The count of this clone is one. The rearrangement links TRBV18 to TRBJ2-1, with a weak D call TRBD1 (6 bases). This CDR3 has 21 residues. The V and J ends lost 2 bases and 2 bases respectively, with 28 bases between them. Per the germline V gene, CDR1 is KGHSH and CDR2 is LQKENI. CDR3 bases: TGTGCCAGCTCACCAGGGGGCGCGAAGTTCGGGATGCTGTATCCCTACAATGAGCAGTTCTTC. Encoded protein: CASSPGGAKFGMLYPYNEQFF.

The chain joins TRBV10-3 to TRBJ2-7, with TRBD2 matching over 7 bases. The J segment lost 13 bases and the V segment lost 2 bases, leaving 8 bases of the junction unmatched. The germline gives CDR1 ENHRY, CDR2 SYGVKD. The CDR3 covers 12 residues. Here the CDR3 reads CAISELAAYRYF. The CDR3 coding sequence is TGTGCCATCAGTGAGCTAGCGGCTTACCGTTACTTC.

The chain uses TRBV5-6 and TRBJ2-7; the D is unclear. Germline CDR1 and CDR2: SGHDT and YYEEEE. CDR3 length equals 14 residues. Trimming took 1 base from V and 3 from J, leaving 11 bases between them. The CDR3 bases are TGTGCCAGCAGCTTGACAGAGAGACTCTACGAGCAGTACTTC. This sequence encodes CASSLTERLYEQYF.

This clone has just one count. V usage is TRBV4-3 and J usage is TRBJ2-1, with a weak D call TRBD2 (5 bases). Trimming stripped 3 bases from V and 0 bases from J, with 12 bases between. CDR3 length: 16 amino acids. CDR1 is LGHNA, CDR2 YSLEER, per germline. CDR3 loop: CASSHSGLSSYNEQFF. The CDR3, as DNA: TGCGCCAGCAGCCACAGCGGTCTCAGCTCCTACAATGAGCAGTTCTTC.

CDR3 loop: CASSAGGGRSYEQYF. The CDR3 DNA reads TGCGCCAGCAGTGCCGGCGGGGGCCGCTCCTACGAGCAGTACTTC. The rearrangement links TRBV5-1 to TRBJ2-7; D perhaps matches TRBD2 (7 bases). The ends were cut back, 5 bases at V and 0 bases at J, with 15 bases in the middle. The CDR3 contains 15 residues. Per the germline V gene, CDR1 is SGHRS and CDR2 is YFSETQ.

The chain is built from TRBV21-1 and TRBJ2-7; the DNA was not used to check the table's D call, TRBD2. TRBV21-1 constitutes a pseudogene. The CDR3 is 15 residues long. The CDR3 protein is CASSNWGVIRYEQYF. The CDR3, as DNA: TGTGCCAGCAGCAACTGGGGGGTTATAAGATACGAGCAGTACTTC.

The V and J genes are TRBV11-1 and TRBJ2-7; D is perhaps TRBD1 (6 bases). V lost 4 bases and J lost 2, with 6 bases in between. This CDR3 contains 12 residues. CDR1 and CDR2 from the germline V gene are SGHAT and FQDESV (reference sequence). In DNA form, the CDR3 reads TGTGCCAGCAGCTCAGGGGCCTACGAGCAGTACTTC. Translated: CASSSGAYEQYF.

In regard to this clone: Other nucleotide sequences in the sample specify the same CDR3. V gene TRBV27 combines with J gene TRBJ1-5; D possibly corresponds to TRBD1 (5 bases). The V and J ends lost 3 bases and 6 bases respectively, with 6 bases between them. Germline V gene sequence: CDR1 MNHEY, CDR2 SMNVEV (reference sequence). The CDR3 has 12 amino acids. CDR3 residues: CASSFGGQPQHF. In DNA, the CDR3 is TGTGCCAGCAGTTTTGGGGGTCAGCCCCAGCATTTT.

The V gene is TRBV27, the J gene TRBJ2-7; 16 nucleotides line up with TRBD2. The CDR3 extends over 19 amino acids. Germline V gene lookup returns CDR1 MNHEY and CDR2 SMNVEV (reference sequence). Unmatched junction bases numbered 13, after V lost 3 bases and J lost 5 bases. CDR3 nucleotide sequence: TGTGCCAGCAGTTTCCGAACACCGGGACTAGCGGGAGGGCCCCACGAGCAGTACTTC. As protein: CASSFRTPGLAGGPHEQYF.

The V and J genes are TRBV29-1 and TRBJ2-7; no firm D call. The germline V gene has CDR1 SQVTM and CDR2 ANQGSEA. CDR3 length equals 15 residues. V was pared by 6 bases and J by 0 bases, with 18 bases between. CDR3 nucleotides: TGCAGCGTATCGCGCTTGGGAAAAAGCTCCTACGAGCAGTACTTC. Residues: CSVSRLGKSSYEQYF.

This chain uses TRBV7-8 with TRBJ2-3; 7 bases are shared with TRBD1. CDR1 is SGHVS, CDR2 FQNEAQ, per germline. CDR3 size: 16 residues. The trim removed 5 bases at V and 0 bases at J, leaving 8 bases unmatched. The CDR3 loop reads CASSQPGQPSTDTQYF. As DNA, the CDR3 is TGTGCCAGCAGCCAACCGGGACAGCCTAGCACAGATACGCAGTATTTT. Variable domain in full (rest from reference TRBV7-8 and TRBJ2-3): GAGVSQSPRYKVAKRGQDVALRCDPISGHVSLFWYQQALGQGPEFLTYFQNEAQLDKSGLPSDRFFAERPEGSVSTLKIQRTQQEDSAVYLCASSQPGQPSTDTQYFGPGTRLTVL.

The CDR3 region is CASSSRTVGLTGYEQYF. CDR3 coding DNA: TGTGCCAGCAGTTCCCGGACAGTTGGGCTTACGGGGTACGAGCAGTACTTC. The rearrangement joins TRBV28 to TRBJ2-7; D might be TRBD1 (6 bases). Deletions cut 4 bases from V and 4 bases from J, with 23 bases between. The CDR3 extends over 17 amino acids. Germline V CDR1 and CDR2: MDHEN, SYDVKM.

V and J are TRBV7-8 and TRBJ2-7, with D tentatively TRBD2 (6 bases). V lost 5 bases and J lost 2, with 19 bases in between. This CDR3 has 16 residues. Looked up from germline, CDR1 is SGHVS and CDR2 is FQNEAQ. The DNA for the CDR3 is TGTGCCAGCAGCAACCGAGGTGGCGGGACTCCCTACGAGCAGTACTTC. This sequence encodes CASSNRGGGTPYEQYF.

The V call is TRBV29-1, the J call TRBJ2-1, with 8 bases matching TRBD2. Germline V CDR1 and CDR2: SQVTM, ANQGSEA. V was pared by 4 bases and J by 7 bases, with 6 bases of the junction left unmatched. The CDR3 runs to 13 residues. DNA for the CDR3: TGCAGCGTTGTCATAGCGGGAACAAATGAGCAGTTCTTC. Translated: CSVVIAGTNEQFF.